These T cell receptor beta chains were read from a single sample in a study of beta chain features in type 1 diabetes. Sequencing used immunoSEQ multiplex PCR; TCRdb keeps in-frame clones, though not all of them. The sample contains a few hundred thousand clones, 9.5% to 11% of which appear only once. Source material: naive CD4+ T cells from blood. The receptors here all came from a woman aged 30 to 39 in good health. Both conserved end residues are part of each CDR3. A D gene is named only where the DNA matches it firmly. Clone size is stated in some rows and not others, as once, few, many or a class when expanded.

j_gene,abundance,v_gene,d_gene,CDR3nt,CDR3aa
TRBJ1-2,few,TRBV9,TRBD1,TGTGCCAGCAGCGTAGGGACAGGGCCAAGTGGTAACTATGGCTACACCTTC,CASSVGTGPSGNYGYTF
TRBJ2-3,few,TRBV7-2,TRBD1,TGCGCCAGCAGCCAAGAGGGGGACAGGGGCCCAGATACGCAGTATTTT,CASSQEGDRGPDTQYF
TRBJ1-1,few,TRBV6-1,NA,TGTGCCAGCATTCTACAGCTGAACACTGAAGCTTTCTTT,CASILQLNTEAFF
TRBJ2-5,NA,TRBV7-7,NA,TGTGCTAGCAGCTTAAGCTCAGGGCTCCAAGAGACCCAGTACTTC,CASSLSSGLQETQYF
TRBJ1-2,NA,TRBV30,TRBD1,TGTGCCTGGAGTATGCAGGGGGCGGTCTATGGCTACACCTTC,CAWSMQGAVYGYTF
TRBJ1-5,few,TRBV18,NA,TGTGCCAGCTCACCAACGGGGGGCGGAGAGCCCCAGCATTTT,CASSPTGGGEPQHF
TRBJ2-7,NA,TRBV27,TRBD2,TGTGCCAGCAGCCCACTAGCGGGAGATCTTCTACTCCACGAGCAGTACTTC,CASSPLAGDLLLHEQYF
TRBJ2-2,NA,TRBV5-4,TRBD2,TGTGCCAGCAGCGTCCGGACTAGCGGGAGGGCCGGGGAGCTGTTTTTT,CASSVRTSGRAGELFF
TRBJ2-4,NA,TRBV4-1,NA,TGCGCCAGCAGCCCCGGCGGGCCAGGAGTAGCCAAAAACATTCAGTACTTC,CASSPGGPGVAKNIQYF
TRBJ1-5,NA,TRBV28,TRBD1,TGTGCCACGACAGGGGGTAATCAGCCCCAGCATTTT,CATTGGNQPQHF
TRBJ2-1,NA,TRBV7-2,TRBD1,TGTGCCAGCAGCTTAGCGCTGGACAGGGTAGGGGAGCAGTTCTTC,CASSLALDRVGEQFF
TRBJ2-3,few,TRBV7-2,TRBD2,TGTGCCAGCAGCCACCCGGGACTAGCGGGAGAAGATACGCAGTATTTT,CASSHPGLAGEDTQYF
TRBJ2-5,NA,TRBV4-3,NA,TGCGCCAGCAGCCAGGGCCTAGGCAGGGAAGAGACCCAGTACTTC,CASSQGLGREETQYF
TRBJ2-7,NA,TRBV15,TRBD1,TGTGCCACCAGCAGTCGAGGACAGGCCTACGAGCAGTACTTC,CATSSRGQAYEQYF
TRBJ2-1,few,TRBV11-2,NA,TGTGCCAGCAGCTTAGGACCGGGAGCGAGCAATGAGCAGTTCTTC,CASSLGPGASNEQFF
TRBJ2-7,NA,TRBV30,NA,TGTGCCTGGAGTAATCATTACGAGCAGTACTTC,CAWSNHYEQYF
TRBJ1-3,NA,TRBV28,NA,TGTGCCAGCAGTTTTACAGGGCACGGAAACACCATATATTTT,CASSFTGHGNTIYF
TRBJ2-1,NA,TRBV28,TRBD2,TGTGCCAGCAGTTTACCCGGACTAGCGGGAGGAAATGAGCAGTTCTTC,CASSLPGLAGGNEQFF